The T cell receptor beta chain under discussion was sequenced for a study of blood T cell repertoires in COVID-19. Study as a whole: There were acute and convalescent COVID-19 samples, and they came from the United States, Italy and Spain. In each case, the material was cDNA or gDNA derived from T cells, B-cell-depleted T cells, or PBMCs.

Original analysis: Cell counts per sample came from amplifying reference gene primers. The protocol was immunoSEQ multiplex PCR, while the TCRdb copy is restricted to in-frame clones and leaves out a portion. The V and J calls and clone size were taken over from that table, and D and trimming were inferred from the DNA. The sample holds under 200,000 clones, less than 90% seen once. This clone turned up a few times. CDR3 size: 17 residues. The germline V gene has CDR1 LNHDA and CDR2 SQIVND (reference sequence). Trimming shortened V by 0 bases and J by 2 bases, and 14 bases separated the two germline ends.

The V gene is TRBV19, the J gene TRBJ1-5, with D possibly matching TRBD1 (5 bases). The receptor was isolated from a man between 60 and 75 years old with acute or convalescent COVID-19. The sequenced material came from peripheral blood. The CDR3 loop is CASSIDPGGMGNQPQHF. The CDR3 region has the DNA TGTGCCAGTAGTATAGATCCCGGGGGGATGGGCAATCAGCCCCAGCATTTT.